This paragraph reports one T cell receptor (beta chain). Its antigen remains unknown. CDR3 length: 16 amino acids. Trimming took 0 bases from V and 2 from J; bases not matched to a gene: 4. The germline gives CDR1 SGHDN, CDR2 FVKESK. This sample is drawn from a study of early T cells in non-severe SARS-CoV-2 infection. General study results and limits: In VDJdb matching, anti-spike CD8 responses were favored while private and CD4 specificities went missing.

In the library, individual cDNA molecules carried attached unique molecular identifiers. TCRdb recomputed calls from the 5' RACE reads with MiXCR, one row per CDR3 protein. Of 85,000 to 100,000 distinct CDR3 sequences in the sample, 15% to 20% were seen once. This receptor was identified in an adult who was a healthcare worker with PCR-confirmed SARS-CoV-2 infection or an uninfected control (not recorded which). This chain connects TRBV14 to TRBJ2-7; 10 positions match TRBD2. The sample consisted of whole blood. DNA for the CDR3: TGTGCCAGCAGCCAAGATAGGACTAGCGGTCCCTACGAGCAGTACTTC. It specifies CASSQDRTSGPYEQYF.